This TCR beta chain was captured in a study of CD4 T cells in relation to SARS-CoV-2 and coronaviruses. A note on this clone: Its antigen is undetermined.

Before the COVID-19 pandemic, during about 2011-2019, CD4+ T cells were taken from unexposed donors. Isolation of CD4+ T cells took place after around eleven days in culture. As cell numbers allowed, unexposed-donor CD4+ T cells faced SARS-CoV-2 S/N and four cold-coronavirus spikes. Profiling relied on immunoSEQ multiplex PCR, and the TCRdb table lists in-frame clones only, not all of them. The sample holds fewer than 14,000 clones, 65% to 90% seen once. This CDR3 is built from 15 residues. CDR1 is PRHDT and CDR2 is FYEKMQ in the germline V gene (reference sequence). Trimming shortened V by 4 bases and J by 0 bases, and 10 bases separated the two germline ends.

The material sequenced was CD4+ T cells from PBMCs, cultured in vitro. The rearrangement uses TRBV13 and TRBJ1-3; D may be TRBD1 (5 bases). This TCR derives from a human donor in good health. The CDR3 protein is CASSSLGGSGNTIYF. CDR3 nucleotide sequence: TGTGCCAGCAGCTCTCTGGGGGGCTCTGGAAACACCATATATTTT.